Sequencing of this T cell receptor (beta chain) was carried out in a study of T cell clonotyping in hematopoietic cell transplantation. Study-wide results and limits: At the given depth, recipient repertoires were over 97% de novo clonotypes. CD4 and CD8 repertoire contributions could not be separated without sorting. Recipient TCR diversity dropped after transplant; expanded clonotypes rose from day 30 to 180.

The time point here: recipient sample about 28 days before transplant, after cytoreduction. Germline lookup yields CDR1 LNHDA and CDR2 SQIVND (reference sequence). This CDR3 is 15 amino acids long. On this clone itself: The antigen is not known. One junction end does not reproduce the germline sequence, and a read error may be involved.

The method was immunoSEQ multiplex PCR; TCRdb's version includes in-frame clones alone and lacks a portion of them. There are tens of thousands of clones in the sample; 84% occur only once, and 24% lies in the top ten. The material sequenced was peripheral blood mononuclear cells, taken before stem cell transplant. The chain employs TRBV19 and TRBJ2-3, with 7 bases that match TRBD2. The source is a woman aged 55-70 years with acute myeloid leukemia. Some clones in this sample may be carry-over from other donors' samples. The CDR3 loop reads CASSPRTSSTYTQYF. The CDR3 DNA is TGTGCCAGTAGTCCCAGGACTAGTAGCACATATACGCAGTATTTT.